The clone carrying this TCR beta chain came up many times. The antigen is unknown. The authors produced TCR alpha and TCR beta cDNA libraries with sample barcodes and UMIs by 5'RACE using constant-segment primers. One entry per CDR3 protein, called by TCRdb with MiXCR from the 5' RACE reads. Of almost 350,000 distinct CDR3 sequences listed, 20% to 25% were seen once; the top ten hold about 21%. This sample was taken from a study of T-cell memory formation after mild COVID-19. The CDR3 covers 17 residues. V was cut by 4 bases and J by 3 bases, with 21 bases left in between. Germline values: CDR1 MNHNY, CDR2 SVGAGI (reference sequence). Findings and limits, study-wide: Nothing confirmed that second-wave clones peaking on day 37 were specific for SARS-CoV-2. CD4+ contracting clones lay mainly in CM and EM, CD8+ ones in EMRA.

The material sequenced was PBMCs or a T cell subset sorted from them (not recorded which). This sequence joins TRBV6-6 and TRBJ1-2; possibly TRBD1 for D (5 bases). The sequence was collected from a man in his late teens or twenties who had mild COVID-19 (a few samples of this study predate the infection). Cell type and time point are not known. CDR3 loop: CASSSHRDLRRDYGYTF. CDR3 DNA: TGTGCCAGCAGTTCCCACCGGGACCTCAGAAGGGACTATGGCTACACCTTC.